The 18 T cell receptor beta chains below come from one sample, sequenced in a study of blood T cell repertoires in COVID-19. Sequenced by immunoSEQ multiplex PCR; TCRdb stores in-frame clones only, minus some. The sample contains around 300,000 clones, roughly 90% of which appear only once. Sequencing used peripheral blood. The receptors were gathered from a woman aged 25 to 39 with active or convalescent COVID-19.

The CDR3 DNA reads as TGCGCCAGCAGCCGGTTAGCGGAGTCCTACAATGAGCAGTTCTTC. This encodes CASSRLAESYNEQFF. This chain joins TRBV4-3 and TRBJ2-1, with D possibly TRBD2 on 6 matching bases. Per germline, CDR1 LGHNA and CDR2 YSLEER. The CDR3 length is 15 residues. With 4 bases removed from V and 1 base from J, the gap between germline ends came to 11 bases.

The genes are TRBV6-5 and TRBJ1-2; unclear D gene. Germline V gene sequence: CDR1 MNHEY, CDR2 SVGAGI. V lost 7 bases, J lost 6 bases, and 9 bases lay in between. This CDR3 is 11 amino acids long. The DNA for the CDR3 is TGTGCCAGCAAGAGAGGGAATGGCTACACCTTC. This translates into CASKRGNGYTF.

This clone was counted a single time. The CDR3 spells CASSRAGGNEQYF. CDR3 bases: TGTGCCAGCAGTAGGGCAGGGGGAAACGAGCAGTACTTC. This chain links TRBV6-2 or TRBV6-3 with TRBJ2-7; TRBD1 matches 7 bases. This CDR3 contains 13 residues. After removal of 5 bases from V and 5 bases from J, the junction contained 6 bases not matched to a gene. The germline V gene has CDR1 MNHEY and CDR2 SVGEGT.

The rearrangement links TRBV12-5 to TRBJ2-3, with no clear D. This CDR3 has 12 amino acids. V dropped 6 bases and J dropped 4 bases, with 8 bases sitting between them. Germline CDR1 LGHNT, CDR2 FRNRAP. The DNA of the CDR3 is TGTGCTAGTGGCTCGACTGCAGATACGCAGTATTTT. It is translated as CASGSTADTQYF.

The chain combines TRBV12-3 or TRBV12-4 with TRBJ2-3; TRBD2 matches at 11 bases. V trimming: 6 bases; J trimming: 10 bases; junction bases outside the gene matches: 6. This CDR3 spans 13 amino acids. The chain's CDR3 is CASRGLAVFAQYF. The DNA of the CDR3 is TGTGCCAGCAGGGGACTAGCGGTCTTTGCGCAGTATTTT.

The gene calls are TRBV18 and TRBJ1-2; no definite D call. V was trimmed by 5 bases and J by 8 bases, leaving 18 bases between them. Germline V gene lookup returns CDR1 KGHSH and CDR2 LQKENI. The CDR3 is made up of 14 amino acids. Here the CDR3 reads CASSFDTVPVGYTF. The CDR3 nucleotides are TGTGCCAGCTCATTCGACACTGTACCTGTGGGCTACACCTTC.

The chain uses TRBV30 and TRBJ2-7; TRBD1 agrees at 9 bases. Trimming at V came to 2 bases and at J to 2 bases, leaving 4 bases not matched to a gene. Germline V CDR1 and CDR2: GTSNPN, SVGIG (reference sequence). The CDR3 spans 14 residues. In DNA, the CDR3 is TGTGCCTGGAGTCAGACAGGGGGGACCTACGAGCAGTACTTC. Protein sequence: CAWSQTGGTYEQYF.

The J gene is TRBJ1-2, the V gene TRBV30, with 10 bases matching TRBD1. This CDR3 spans 15 amino acids. In germline, CDR1 is GTSNPN, CDR2 SVGIG (reference sequence). Losses at the gene ends were 3 bases for V and 4 bases for J; bases not matched to a gene: 8. Here the CDR3 reads CAWSATGGSIYGYTF. CDR3 sequence (DNA): TGTGCCTGGAGCGCGACAGGGGGCTCGATCTATGGCTACACCTTC.

The chain joins TRBV6-2 or TRBV6-3 to TRBJ1-2; 11 nucleotides agree with TRBD1. Germline V CDR1 and CDR2: MNHEY, SVGEGT. The CDR3 has 13 amino acids. V lost 6 bases, J lost 6 bases, and 3 bases stayed unmatched. The CDR3 DNA follows: TGTGCCAGCAGCTGGGGACAGGGGGATGGCTACACCTTC. This translates into CASSWGQGDGYTF.

This clone appeared once. This chain joins TRBV5-1 and TRBJ2-5; no firm D call. The length of the CDR3 is 11 residues. V shed 2 bases and J shed 4 bases, with 3 bases lying between them. Germline V gene sequence: CDR1 SGHRS, CDR2 YFSETQ. The CDR3 loop reads CASSFSETQYF. In DNA, the CDR3 is TGCGCCAGCAGCTTCTCAGAGACCCAGTACTTC.

This rearrangement joins TRBV6-5 to TRBJ2-7; tentatively, D is TRBD2 (7 bases). Trimming stripped 2 bases from V and 3 bases from J, with 14 bases between. The CDR3 covers 15 residues. The germline CDR1 and CDR2 sequences are MNHEY and SVGAGI. The CDR3 coding sequence is TGTGCCAGCAGTTACGTGGGGGGGCTAGGCTACGAGCAGTACTTC. It yields the protein CASSYVGGLGYEQYF.

The V call is TRBV21-1, the J call TRBJ2-3; the table gives TRBD2 as D, unverified against the DNA. TRBV21-1 corresponds to a pseudogene. This CDR3 region has 16 residues. The CDR3 nucleotides read TGTGCCAGCAGCAAATATTACCGCTCCGGGTCCGATACGCAGTATTTT. It encodes CASSKYYRSGSDTQYF.

V and J are TRBV6-2 or TRBV6-3 and TRBJ1-6; 8 nucleotides align to TRBD1. After removal of 5 bases from V and 8 bases from J, the junction contained 11 bases not matched to a gene. Germline assignment: CDR1 MNHEY and CDR2 SVGEGT. CDR3 length: 16 amino acids. DNA for the CDR3: TGTGCCAGCAGTATCCGGACAGGGTTGGGGGATTCACCCCTCCACTTT. Translating it yields CASSIRTGLGDSPLHF.

This rearrangement joins TRBV9 to TRBJ2-7, with 12 bases aligning to TRBD1. The germline V gene encodes CDR1 SGDLS and CDR2 YYNGEE. With V trimmed by 0 bases and J by 2 bases, 3 bases remained unmatched. This CDR3 contains 16 residues. The CDR3 bases are TGTGCCAGCAGCGTAGGGGACAGGGGGCCTGCCTACGAGCAGTACTTC. Translating it yields CASSVGDRGPAYEQYF.

The chain recombines TRBV29-1 with TRBJ1-1; the match to TRBD1 covers 7 bases. The germline CDR1 and CDR2 sequences are SQVTM and ANQGSEA. The CDR3 length is 11 residues. The V gene end was trimmed by 3 bases and the J gene end by 6 bases; junction bases not matched to a gene: 1. This CDR3 reads CSVERGPEAFF. The CDR3 DNA reads TGCAGCGTTGAGAGGGGGCCTGAAGCTTTCTTT.

The chain combines TRBV20-1 with TRBJ2-1; D may be TRBD2 (5 bases). Trimming shortened V by 3 bases and J by 10 bases, and 10 bases separated the two germline ends. CDR3 length: 11 residues. Looked up from germline, CDR1 is DFQATT and CDR2 is SNEGSKA (reference sequence). This CDR3 reads CSASPSREQFF. The CDR3 DNA is TGCAGTGCTAGTCCTAGCCGGGAGCAGTTCTTC.

J is TRBJ2-5 and V is TRBV7-9; tentative D call: TRBD2 (7 bases). Germline V lookup: CDR1 SEHNR, CDR2 FQNEAQ (reference sequence). Trimming took 5 bases from V and 4 from J, leaving 14 bases between them. This CDR3 has 14 residues. The CDR3 loop is CASSVGGPTETQYF. The CDR3 nucleotides read TGTGCCAGCAGCGTCGGGGGGCCGACAGAGACCCAGTACTTC.

CDR3 sequence reads: CASSYLRGTEAFF. CDR3 bases: TGTGCCAGCAGTTATCTGAGAGGCACTGAAGCTTTCTTT. The chain links TRBV27 to TRBJ1-1; no definite D call. The V and J ends lost 4 bases and 4 bases respectively, with 10 bases between them. The CDR3 is made up of 13 amino acids. Per the germline V gene, CDR1 is MNHEY and CDR2 is SMNVEV (reference sequence).